One and the same sample provided the 8 T cell receptor beta chains below, sequenced in a study of T-cell memory formation after mild COVID-19. In TCRdb, the 5' RACE reads were re-called with MiXCR into one record per CDR3 protein. In the table there are some 40,000 distinct CDR3 sequences, approximately 7% of which are singletons. Sample: PBMCs or a T cell subset sorted from them (not recorded which). These receptors came from a man younger than 30 who had mild COVID-19 (a few samples of this study predate the infection). Cell type and time point are not known.

The J gene is TRBJ2-7, the V gene TRBV20-1, with a possible D match to TRBD2 (5 bases). This CDR3 is 15 amino acids long. Trimming shortened V by 4 bases and J by 4 bases, and 20 bases separated the two germline ends. Germline-derived CDR1 and CDR2 are DFQATT and SNEGSKA (reference sequence). CDR3 sequence: CSANKEGLRTYEQYV. The CDR3 nucleotides are TGCAGTGCTAACAAAGAGGGCCTCCGTACGTACGAGCAGTACGTC.

This clonotype was detected only a few times. The chain links TRBV7-9 to TRBJ2-1; D unresolved. The CDR3 runs to 11 residues. V lost 7 bases to trimming and J lost 10 bases, with 11 bases between them. CDR1 and CDR2 (germline): SEHNR, FQNEAQ (reference sequence). CDR3 coding DNA: TGTGCCAGCAACACCGGTGGGGAGCAGTTCTTC. Amino acids: CASNTGGEQFF. The whole variable domain, remainder taken from reference TRBV7-9 and TRBJ2-1, is DTGVSQNPRHKITKRGQNVTFRCDPISEHNRLYWYRQTLGQGPEFLTYFQNEAQLEKSRLLSDRFSAERPKGSFSTLEIQRTEQGDSAMYLCASNTGGEQFFGPGTRLTVL.

The rearrangement links TRBV28 to TRBJ1-3, with D perhaps TRBD1 (5 bases). Germline loops: CDR1 MDHEN, CDR2 SYDVKM. The ends were cut back, 5 bases at V and 4 bases at J, with 9 bases in the middle. The CDR3 loop spans 13 amino acids. In DNA, the CDR3 is TGTGCCAGCAGTCAGCAGGGAGGAAACACCATATATTTT. Translation gives CASSQQGGNTIYF.

The chain couples TRBV7-8 to TRBJ1-4; no reliable D call. Germline lookup yields CDR1 SGHVS and CDR2 FQNEAQ. CDR3 length: 15 amino acids. V was cut by 5 bases and J by 4 bases, with 14 bases left in between. CDR3 nucleotide sequence: TGTGCCAGCAGCCAAATGGGCAGGCTTAATGAAAAACTGTTTTTT. Its translation: CASSQMGRLNEKLFF.

The chain uses TRBV11-2 and TRBJ2-3; 12 nucleotides match TRBD2. Germline CDR1 is SGHAT and CDR2 is FQNNGV. The CDR3 runs 16 residues. V shed 3 bases, J shed 2 bases, and the junction held 3 bases outside the gene matches. The CDR3 bases are TGTGCCAGCAGCTTCCTAGCGGGGGGGCTCACAGATACGCAGTATTTT. Amino acids: CASSFLAGGLTDTQYF.

The chain recombines TRBV7-9 with TRBJ2-3; 9 positions agree with TRBD2. Germline V CDR1 and CDR2: SEHNR, FQNEAQ (reference sequence). The CDR3 sequence is 16 residues long. Losses at the gene ends were 4 bases for V and 4 bases for J; bases not matched to a gene: 9. The DNA of the CDR3 is TGTGCCAGCAGCTCCAGAATAGCGGGAGTGGCAGATACGCAGTATTTT. It is translated as CASSSRIAGVADTQYF.

The V and J genes are TRBV29-1 and TRBJ1-1, with D possibly matching TRBD1 (5 bases). This CDR3 is built from 12 residues. Germline V lookup: CDR1 SQVTM, CDR2 ANQGSEA. V was shortened by 6 bases and J by 6 bases, with 14 bases between the two germline ends. CDR3 nucleotides: TGCAGCGTGACAACCGGGGACTCTGAAGCTTTCTTT. Amino acid sequence: CSVTTGDSEAFF.

This clonotype was detected ten times or more. The genes are TRBV12-3 or TRBV12-4 and TRBJ1-1; 7 positions agree with TRBD1. The CDR3 sequence is 15 residues long. With 5 bases clipped from V and 6 bases from J, the junction kept 12 bases outside the gene matches. CDR3 bases: TGTGCCAGCAGTACCAGTAGGGGGCTGATGGCTGAAGCTTTCTTT. Its translation: CASSTSRGLMAEAFF.